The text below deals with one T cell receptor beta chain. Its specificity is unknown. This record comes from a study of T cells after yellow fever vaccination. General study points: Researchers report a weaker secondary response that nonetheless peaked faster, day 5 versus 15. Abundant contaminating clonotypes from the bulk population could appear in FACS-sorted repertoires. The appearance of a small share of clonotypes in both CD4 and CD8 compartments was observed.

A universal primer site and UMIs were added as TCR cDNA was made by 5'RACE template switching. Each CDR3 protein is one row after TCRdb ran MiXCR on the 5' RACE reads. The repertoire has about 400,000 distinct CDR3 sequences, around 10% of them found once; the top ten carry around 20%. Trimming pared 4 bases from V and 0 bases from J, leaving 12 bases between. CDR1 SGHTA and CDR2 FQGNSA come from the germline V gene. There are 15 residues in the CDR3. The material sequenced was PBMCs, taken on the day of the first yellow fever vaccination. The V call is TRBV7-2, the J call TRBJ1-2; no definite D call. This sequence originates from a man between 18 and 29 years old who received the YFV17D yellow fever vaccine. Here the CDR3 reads CASSSMGGANYGYTF. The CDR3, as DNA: TGTGCCAGCAGCTCGATGGGAGGAGCTAACTATGGCTACACCTTC.